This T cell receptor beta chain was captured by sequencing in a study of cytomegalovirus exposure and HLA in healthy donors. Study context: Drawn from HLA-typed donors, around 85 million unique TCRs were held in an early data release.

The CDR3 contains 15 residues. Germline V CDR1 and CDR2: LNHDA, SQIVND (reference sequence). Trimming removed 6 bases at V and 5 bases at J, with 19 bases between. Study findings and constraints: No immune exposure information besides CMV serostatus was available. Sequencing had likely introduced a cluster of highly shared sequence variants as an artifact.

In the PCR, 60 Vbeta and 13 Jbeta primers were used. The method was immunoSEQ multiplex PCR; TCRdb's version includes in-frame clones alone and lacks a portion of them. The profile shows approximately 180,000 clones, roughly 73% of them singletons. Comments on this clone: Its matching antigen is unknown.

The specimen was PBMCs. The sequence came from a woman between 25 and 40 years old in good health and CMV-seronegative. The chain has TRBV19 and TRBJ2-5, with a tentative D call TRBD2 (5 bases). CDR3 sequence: CASSLGPARAETQYF. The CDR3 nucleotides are TGTGCCAGTAGCCTAGGACCCGCGAGGGCGGAGACCCAGTACTTC. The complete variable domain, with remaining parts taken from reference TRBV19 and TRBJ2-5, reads DGGITQSPKYLFRKEGQNVTLSCEQNLNHDAMYWYRQDPGQGLRLIYYSQIVNDFQKGDIAEGYSVSREKKESFPLTVTSAQKNPTAFYLCASSLGPARAETQYFGPGTRLLVL.